The rows below give T cell receptor beta chains drawn from one sample of a study of a mutant IDH1 vaccine in newly diagnosed glioma. Their antigens are not known. Generated by immunoSEQ multiplex PCR, the TCRdb table keeps only in-frame clones and is missing some. The repertoire holds tens of thousands of clones, with 75% to 85% as singletons. The sequenced sample was PBMCs, obtained from a glioma patient whose treatment included an IDH1 peptide vaccine. The receptor set was obtained from a man aged 40-50 years with glioma. The CDR3 runs from the conserved cysteine through the conserved F or W. A D gene is named only where the DNA matches it firmly.

D: NA
J: TRBJ2-3
V: TRBV9
CDR3: CASSVPARTDTQYF
DNA: TGTGCCAGCAGCGTCCCGGCCCGCACAGATACGCAGTATTTT

D: TRBD1
J: TRBJ1-4
V: TRBV6-5
CDR3: CASSYGQGFGEKLFF
DNA: TGTGCCAGCAGTTACGGACAGGGGTTCGGCGAAAAACTGTTTTTT

D: NA
J: TRBJ1-5
V: TRBV6-5
CDR3: CASSTTGSNQPQHF
DNA: TGTGCCAGCAGCACAACAGGAAGCAATCAGCCCCAGCATTTT

D: NA
J: TRBJ2-7
V: TRBV7-2
CDR3: CASSNRDGDYEQYF
DNA: TGTGCCAGCAGCAACCGGGACGGGGACTACGAGCAGTACTTC

D: NA
J: TRBJ1-4
V: TRBV28
CDR3: CASRGTLGNEKLFF
DNA: TGTGCCAGCAGGGGGACCTTGGGGAATGAAAAACTGTTTTTT

D: TRBD2
J: TRBJ2-5
V: TRBV9
CDR3: CASSRGASGGALQETQYF
DNA: TGTGCCAGCAGCAGAGGCGCTAGCGGGGGGGCACTCCAAGAGACCCAGTACTTC

D: TRBD1
J: TRBJ2-7
V: TRBV25-1
CDR3: CASSEPGTGTFHEQYF
DNA: TGTGCCAGCAGTGAGCCCGGGACAGGGACATTCCACGAGCAGTACTTC

D: NA
J: TRBJ1-5
V: TRBV4-2
CDR3: CASSQDLVQGGTSQHF
DNA: TGTGCCAGCAGCCAAGATCTTGTACAGGGAGGGACGTCCCAGCATTTT

D: TRBD1
J: TRBJ1-2
V: TRBV5-4
CDR3: CASSAGQYYGYTF
DNA: TGTGCCAGCAGCGCGGGACAGTACTATGGCTACACCTTC

D: NA
J: TRBJ2-7
V: TRBV9
CDR3: CASSVRPGAYEQYF
DNA: TGTGCCAGCAGCGTAAGGCCAGGGGCGTACGAGCAGTACTTC

D: NA
J: TRBJ1-2
V: TRBV4-3
CDR3: CASSQETGNNYGYTF
DNA: TGCGCCAGCAGCCAAGAAACAGGGAACAACTATGGCTACACCTTC

D: NA
J: TRBJ2-5
V: TRBV19
CDR3: CASTQGLPGETQYF
DNA: TGTGCCAGTACTCAAGGTTTACCCGGCGAGACCCAGTACTTC

D: TRBD2
J: TRBJ2-5
V: TRBV4-2
CDR3: CASSQLGTSGRAEQETQYF
DNA: TGTGCCAGCAGCCAACTTGGGACTAGCGGGAGGGCCGAGCAAGAGACCCAGTACTTC

D: NA
J: TRBJ1-1
V: TRBV5-1
CDR3: CASSHPGGGTEAFF
DNA: TGCGCCAGCAGCCATCCGGGTGGGGGCACTGAAGCTTTCTTT

D: NA
J: TRBJ2-3
V: TRBV18
CDR3: CASSLGTGKSDTQYF
DNA: TGTGCCAGCTCCCTCGGGACGGGAAAATCGGATACGCAGTATTTT